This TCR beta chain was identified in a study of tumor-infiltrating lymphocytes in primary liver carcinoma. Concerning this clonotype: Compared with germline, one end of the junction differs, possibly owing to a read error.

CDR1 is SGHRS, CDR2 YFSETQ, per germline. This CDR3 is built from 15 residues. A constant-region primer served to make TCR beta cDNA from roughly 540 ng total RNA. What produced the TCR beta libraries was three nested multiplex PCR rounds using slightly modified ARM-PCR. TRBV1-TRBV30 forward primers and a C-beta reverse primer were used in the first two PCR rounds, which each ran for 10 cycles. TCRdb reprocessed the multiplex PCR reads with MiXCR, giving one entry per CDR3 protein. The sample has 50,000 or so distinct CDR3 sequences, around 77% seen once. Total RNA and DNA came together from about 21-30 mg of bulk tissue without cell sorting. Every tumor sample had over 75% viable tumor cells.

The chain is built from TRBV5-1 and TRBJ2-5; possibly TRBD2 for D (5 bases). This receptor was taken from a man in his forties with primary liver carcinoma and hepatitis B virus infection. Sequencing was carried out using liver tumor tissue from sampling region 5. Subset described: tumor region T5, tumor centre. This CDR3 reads CASNLAMLAQETQYF. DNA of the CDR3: TGCGCCAGCAACTTGGCTATGCTAGCCCAAGAGACCCAGTACTTC. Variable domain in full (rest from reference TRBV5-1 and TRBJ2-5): KAGVTQTPRYLIKTRGQQVTLSCSPISGHRSVSWYQQTPGQGLQFLFEYFSETQRNKGNFPGRFSGRQFSNSRSEMNVSTLELGDSALYLCASNLAMLAQETQYFGPGTRLLVL.